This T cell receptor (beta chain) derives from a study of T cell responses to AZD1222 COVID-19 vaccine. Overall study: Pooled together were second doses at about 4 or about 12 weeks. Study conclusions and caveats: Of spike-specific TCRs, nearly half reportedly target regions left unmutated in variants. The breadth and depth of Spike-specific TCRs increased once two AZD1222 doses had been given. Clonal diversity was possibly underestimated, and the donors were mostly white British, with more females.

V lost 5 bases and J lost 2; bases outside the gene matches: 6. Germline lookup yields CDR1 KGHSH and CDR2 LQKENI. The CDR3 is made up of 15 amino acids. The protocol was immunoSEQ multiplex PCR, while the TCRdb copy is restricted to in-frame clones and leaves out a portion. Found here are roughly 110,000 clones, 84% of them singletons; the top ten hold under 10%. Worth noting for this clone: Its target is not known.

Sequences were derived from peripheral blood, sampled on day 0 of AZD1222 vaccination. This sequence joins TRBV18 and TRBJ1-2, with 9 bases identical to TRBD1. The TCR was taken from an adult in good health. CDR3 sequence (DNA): TGTGCCAGCTCAAAATCCGGGACAGGGAACTATGGCTACACCTTC. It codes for CASSKSGTGNYGYTF.